The TCR beta chain under discussion was sequenced for a study of cytomegalovirus exposure and HLA in healthy donors. Study findings and constraints: Among TCR beta chains of equal frequency, HLA-associated ones were more clonally expanded in a later analysis. Segments of the TCR beta V type were, in most cases, productive about 87% or about 30% of the time in an earlier analysis. A list of more than 150 TCR beta chains associated with cytomegalovirus was given.

Primers for the PCR totalled 60 Vbeta and 13 Jbeta. Sequencing was performed with immunoSEQ multiplex PCR; in TCRdb, only in-frame clones are kept and a portion is missing. Of about 73,000 clones in the sample, 65% to 80% were seen once. With regard to this clone: Antigen unknown.

Trimming removed 0 bases from V and 5 bases from J, with 14 bases in between. Per the germline V gene, CDR1 is SGDLS and CDR2 is YYNGEE. The CDR3 covers 15 residues. This TCR came from a man aged 70-80 years in good health and CMV-seronegative. This rearrangement joins TRBV9 to TRBJ2-5; unclear D gene. The material sequenced was PBMCs. The CDR3 nucleotides read TGTGCCAGCAGCGTAGTGCCAGGCCAAAGCGAGACCCAGTACTTC. Translated: CASSVVPGQSETQYF.